What follows are 30 T cell receptor beta chains derived from one specimen sequenced in a study of blood T cell repertoires in COVID-19. Some clones are missing from TCRdb's copy, which holds only in-frame ones; the method was immunoSEQ multiplex PCR. The sample includes around 200,000 clones, about 85% of them seen just once. Sample: peripheral blood. Source of these receptors: an older person with COVID-19, enrolled during active disease.

This rearrangement joins TRBV6-6 to TRBJ2-7; D may be TRBD1 (5 bases). The CDR3 is 13 amino acids. Trimming removed 7 bases at V and 0 bases at J, with 10 bases between. The germline V gene has CDR1 MNHNY and CDR2 SVGAGI (reference sequence). CDR3 in DNA: TGTGCCAGCAATAAGGGGCTCTCCTACGAGCAGTACTTC. The encoded protein is CASNKGLSYEQYF.

This clone came up a few times. The CDR3 DNA follows: TGTGCCAGTAGTATGAGGAGAAGCTCCTATAATTCACCCCTCCACTTT. Translated: CASSMRRSSYNSPLHF. This chain joins TRBV19 and TRBJ1-6; no firm D call. The CDR3 consists of 16 residues. Trimming took off 3 bases at V and 0 bases at J, with 9 bases between the two ends. From germline, CDR1 is LNHDA and CDR2 SQIVND (reference sequence).

The chain links TRBV6-5 to TRBJ2-5; 7 bases align to TRBD2. The V gene end was trimmed by 0 bases and the J gene end by 1 base; junction bases not matched to a gene: 5. Germline CDR1 is MNHEY and CDR2 is SVGAGI. This CDR3 has 16 amino acids. The CDR3: CASSYSRGSPQETQYF. For the CDR3, the DNA is TGTGCCAGCAGTTACTCACGCGGGAGTCCCCAAGAGACCCAGTACTTC.

The DNA for the CDR3 is TGTGCCAGCTCACCCTCGGGGGGCAGCACAGATACGCAGTATTTT. Translated: CASSPSGGSTDTQYF. The chain is built from TRBV18 and TRBJ2-3, with D tentatively TRBD2 (7 bases). The germline gives CDR1 KGHSH, CDR2 LQKENI. This CDR3 is 15 amino acids long. V lost 3 bases and J 0 bases, leaving 10 bases between the germline ends.

This chain connects TRBV6-2 or TRBV6-3 to TRBJ1-2; D may be TRBD1 (5 bases). The V gene's germline CDR1 is MNHEY and CDR2 SVGEGT. V shed 0 bases and J shed 4 bases, with 12 bases lying between them. This CDR3 has 15 residues. The chain's CDR3 is CASSYSETASYGYTF. The DNA for the CDR3 is TGTGCCAGCAGTTACTCGGAGACAGCAAGCTATGGCTACACCTTC.

The chain links TRBV4-3 to TRBJ2-2; TRBD2 matches 10 bases. CDR1 is LGHNA and CDR2 is YSLEER in the germline V gene. This CDR3 contains 16 residues. Trimming removed 1 base from V and 5 bases from J; junction bases left unmatched: 4. Here the CDR3 DNA reads TGCGCCAGCAGCCAAGCGATGGGACTAGCGACCGGGGAGCTGTTTTTT. Its translation: CASSQAMGLATGELFF.

This chain connects TRBV19 to TRBJ1-6; unclear D gene. Germline CDR1 and CDR2: LNHDA and SQIVND (reference sequence). CDR3 size: 14 residues. The ends were cut back, 5 bases at V and 7 bases at J, with 12 bases in the middle. CDR3 in DNA: TGTGCCAGTAGTCCAAGAGACTGGAATTCACCCCTCCACTTT. Translation: CASSPRDWNSPLHF.

V and J are TRBV2 and TRBJ1-5; TRBD1 aligns across 9 bases. This CDR3 has 13 amino acids. The ends lost 7 bases at V and 6 bases at J; junction bases unmatched: 4. Germline V CDR1 and CDR2: SNHLY, FYNNEI. The CDR3 DNA is TGTGCCAGCAAGGGACAGGGAACTCAGCCCCAGCATTTT. Its translation: CASKGQGTQPQHF.

This chain uses TRBV4-2 with TRBJ2-1, with D perhaps matching TRBD2 (5 bases). Trimming removed 0 bases from V and 12 bases from J, with 6 bases in between. Germline V gene sequence: CDR1 LGHNA, CDR2 YNFKEQ. There are 11 residues in the CDR3. This CDR3 reads CASSQDRGQFF. The CDR3 nucleotides are TGTGCCAGCAGCCAAGATCGGGGGCAGTTCTTC.

The rearrangement links TRBV5-1 to TRBJ1-2; no clear D gene. Germline V gene sequence: CDR1 SGHRS, CDR2 YFSETQ. Trimming shortened V by 0 bases and J by 2 bases, and 8 bases separated the two germline ends. This CDR3 is built from 14 residues. Here the CDR3 DNA reads TGCGCCAGCAGCTTGGAACACCCGAACTATGGCTACACCTTC. Translation: CASSLEHPNYGYTF.

V usage is TRBV7-3 and J usage is TRBJ1-1; 9 bases are shared with TRBD1. This CDR3 spans 14 amino acids. The germline CDR1 and CDR2 sequences are SGHTA and FQGTGA. The junction had 6 bases not matched to a gene; V was cut back by 5 bases and J by 5 bases. The CDR3 protein is CASSPGQGRTEAFF. Here the CDR3 DNA reads TGTGCCAGCAGCCCTGGACAGGGGAGGACTGAAGCTTTCTTT.

The gene calls are TRBV2 and TRBJ2-7; the match to TRBD2 covers 7 bases. This CDR3 has 12 amino acids. From germline, CDR1 is SNHLY and CDR2 FYNNEI. V was pared by 7 bases and J by 3 bases, with 3 bases of the junction left unmatched. The CDR3 DNA reads TGTGCCAGCAAGGCTAGCGGCTACGAGCAGTACTTC. Translating it yields CASKASGYEQYF.

The chain has TRBV19 and TRBJ1-1, with unresolved D. Germline V CDR1 and CDR2: LNHDA, SQIVND (reference sequence). The V and J ends lost 6 bases and 1 base respectively, with 9 bases between them. The CDR3 sequence is 13 residues long. For the CDR3, the DNA is TGTGCCAGTAGATTTACACAGAACACTGAAGCTTTCTTT. It is translated as CASRFTQNTEAFF.

This clone was seen ten or more times. The chain joins TRBV5-6 to TRBJ2-7; unclear D gene. V was clipped by 4 bases and J by 1 base, with 12 bases between them. The CDR3 spans 14 residues. Germline CDR1 SGHDT, CDR2 YYEEEE. The CDR3 DNA reads TGTGCCAGCAGCCCGGTGGGCAGATCCTACGAGCAGTACTTC. It specifies CASSPVGRSYEQYF.

This clone was detected only a few times. CDR3: CASSLFLQVPGELFF. The CDR3 DNA sequence: TGTGCCAGCAGCTTATTTTTACAGGTCCCCGGGGAGCTGTTTTTT. V usage is TRBV7-2 and J usage is TRBJ2-2, with D perhaps TRBD1 (5 bases). Trimming removed 2 bases from V and 6 bases from J, with 13 bases in between. This CDR3 contains 15 residues. The germline CDR1 and CDR2 sequences are SGHTA and FQGNSA. The complete variable domain, with remaining parts taken from reference TRBV7-2 and TRBJ2-2, reads GAGVSQSPSNKVTEKGKDVELRCDPISGHTALYWYRQSLGQGLEFLIYFQGNSAPDKSGLPSDRFSAERTGGSVSTLTIQRTQQEDSAVYLCASSLFLQVPGELFFGEGSRLTVL.

The sample holds a few counts of this clone. The gene calls are TRBV5-1 and TRBJ2-1; D is perhaps TRBD2 (5 bases). The germline V gene encodes CDR1 SGHRS and CDR2 YFSETQ. The CDR3 sequence is 15 residues long. Trimming shortened V by 0 bases and J by 15 bases, and 22 bases separated the two germline ends. CDR3 nucleotide sequence: TGCGCCAGCAGCTTGGGCCTTTTCGGGGAACCCTCGGGGTTCTTC. Protein product: CASSLGLFGEPSGFF.

The chain is built from TRBV28 and TRBJ1-2; 8 bases are shared with TRBD1. Germline V lookup: CDR1 MDHEN, CDR2 SYDVKM. The CDR3 loop spans 14 amino acids. V shed 6 bases and J 3 bases; nucleotides not matched to a gene: 6. CDR3 DNA sequence: TGTGCCAGCAGCTCTCCGGGACAGGACTATGGCTACACCTTC. Translated, it gives CASSSPGQDYGYTF.

The genes are TRBV27 and TRBJ2-7; 7 bases are shared with TRBD1. Germline CDR1 and CDR2: MNHEY and SMNVEV (reference sequence). Germline trimming cut 2 bases from V and 4 bases from J; bases unmatched to any gene: 5. The CDR3 has 14 residues. CDR3 loop: CASSLRGQIYEQYF. The CDR3 DNA is TGTGCCAGCAGTTTAAGGGGGCAGATTTACGAGCAGTACTTC.

The rearrangement uses TRBV7-8 and TRBJ2-5; D is unresolved. The V gene's germline CDR1 is SGHVS and CDR2 FQNEAQ. V was pared by 5 bases and J by 1 base, with 17 bases between. This CDR3 is 16 amino acids long. The CDR3 nucleotides are TGTGCCAGCAGCAAAGGTCGCCCCGGGTCCCAAGAGACCCAGTACTTC. It encodes CASSKGRPGSQETQYF.

This chain connects TRBV7-3 to TRBJ2-1; the match to TRBD1 covers 9 bases. V shed 3 bases and J 4 bases; nucleotides not matched to a gene: 4. CDR1 and CDR2 from the germline V gene are SGHTA and FQGTGA. The length of the CDR3 is 15 residues. The CDR3 spells CASSLTGGFYNEQFF. CDR3 nucleotide sequence: TGTGCCAGCAGCTTGACAGGGGGTTTTTACAATGAGCAGTTCTTC.

The CDR3 here is CASSPFRGASTDTQYF. The CDR3 nucleotides are TGCGCCAGCAGCCCATTCCGGGGGGCCAGCACAGATACGCAGTATTTT. The chain uses TRBV5-1 and TRBJ2-3; TRBD2 is a possible D gene (7 bases). The germline CDR1 and CDR2 sequences are SGHRS and YFSETQ. CDR3 size: 16 residues. With 4 bases removed from V and 0 bases from J, the gap between germline ends came to 15 bases.

The chain is built from TRBV29-1 and TRBJ1-6; TRBD1 aligns across 7 bases. Germline V gene data show CDR1 as SQVTM and CDR2 as ANQGSEA. The CDR3 is made up of 13 amino acids. J lost 7 bases, V lost 7 bases, and 7 bases had no gene match. The CDR3 nucleotides read TGCAGCGCTGTGACAGGGCAAAATTCACCCCTCCACTTT. The encoded protein is CSAVTGQNSPLHF.

The chain joins TRBV4-3 to TRBJ1-6; D not resolved. The CDR3 runs 15 residues. Germline V gene lookup returns CDR1 LGHNA and CDR2 YSLEER. V was shortened by 4 bases and J by 10 bases, with 17 bases between the two germline ends. CDR3 loop: CASSPGFQFLSPLHF. The DNA of the CDR3 is TGCGCCAGCAGCCCAGGCTTCCAGTTTCTCTCACCCCTCCACTTT.

The J gene is TRBJ2-3, the V gene TRBV9, with D uncertain. CDR1 and CDR2 (germline): SGDLS, YYNGEE. CDR3 length: 15 residues. Trimming removed 3 bases at V and 2 bases at J, with 13 bases between. The CDR3 spells CASSGMMRLTDTQYF. In nucleotides, the CDR3 is TGTGCCAGCAGCGGCATGATGAGGCTCACAGATACGCAGTATTTT.

The V and J genes are TRBV7-3 and TRBJ2-3; the match to TRBD1 covers 7 bases. J was trimmed by 6 bases and V by 2 bases; bases with no gene match: 5. This CDR3 spans 14 amino acids. From germline, CDR1 is SGHTA and CDR2 FQGTGA. Written as DNA, the CDR3 is TGTGCCAGCAGCTTACACAGGGGTGGGGATACGCAGTATTTT. It translates to CASSLHRGGDTQYF.

In its sample, this clone was seen a few times. This chain links TRBV29-1 with TRBJ2-1, with TRBD2 identical over 10 bases. The CDR3 covers 13 residues. Germline V gives CDR1 SQVTM, CDR2 ANQGSEA. The V segment lost 4 bases and the J segment 7 bases; nucleotides outside the gene matches: 4. In nucleotides, the CDR3 is TGCAGCGTTGCCCAGCGGGAGGGGAATGAGCAGTTCTTC. Translating it yields CSVAQREGNEQFF.

The chain carries TRBV28 and TRBJ1-2, with D tentatively TRBD1 (5 bases). The CDR3 has 16 amino acids. Germline CDR1 is MDHEN and CDR2 is SYDVKM. V was trimmed by 6 bases and J by 2 bases, leaving 19 bases between them. In DNA, the CDR3 is TGTGCCAGCAGCGCCCCGGGGGACGGAGGGAACTATGGCTACACCTTC. It encodes CASSAPGDGGNYGYTF.

This clone was recorded once. The chain links TRBV27 to TRBJ2-2, with a possible D match to TRBD2 (5 bases). This CDR3 is built from 14 residues. Germline CDR1 is MNHEY and CDR2 is SMNVEV (reference sequence). Trimming removed 5 bases at V and 6 bases at J, with 13 bases between. The CDR3 region is CASSGGLRAGELFF. The CDR3 region has the DNA TGTGCCAGCAGTGGTGGCTTGAGGGCCGGGGAGCTGTTTTTT.

The chain uses TRBV3-1 (or the pseudogene TRBV3-2) and TRBJ2-2, with D hard to call. The germline gives CDR1 LGHDT, CDR2 YNNKEL (reference sequence). The ends were cut back, 6 bases at V and 5 bases at J, with 4 bases in the middle. The CDR3 is 11 residues long. The CDR3 bases are TGTGCCAGCAGTCAGACCGGGGAGCTGTTTTTT. Its translation: CASSQTGELFF.

The rearrangement uses TRBV19 and TRBJ2-3, with TRBD2 matching 9 bases. J lost 5 bases, V lost 3 bases, and 6 bases had no gene match. CDR1 is LNHDA, CDR2 SQIVND, per germline (reference sequence). This CDR3 contains 15 residues. CDR3 in DNA: TGTGCCAGTAGTATGTCTAGCGGGGCCGTAGATACGCAGTATTTT. Protein: CASSMSSGAVDTQYF.